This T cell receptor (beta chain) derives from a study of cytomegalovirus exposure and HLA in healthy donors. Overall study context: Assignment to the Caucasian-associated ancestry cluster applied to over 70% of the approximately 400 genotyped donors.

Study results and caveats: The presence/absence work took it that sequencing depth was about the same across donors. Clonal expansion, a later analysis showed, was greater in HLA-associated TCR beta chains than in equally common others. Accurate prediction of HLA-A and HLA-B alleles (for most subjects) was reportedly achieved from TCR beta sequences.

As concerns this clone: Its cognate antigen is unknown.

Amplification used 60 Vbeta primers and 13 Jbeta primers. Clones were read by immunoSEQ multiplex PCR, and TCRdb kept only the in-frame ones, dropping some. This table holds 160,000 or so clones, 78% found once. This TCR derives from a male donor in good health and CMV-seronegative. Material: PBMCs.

Here the CDR3 DNA reads TGTGCCAGCAGTCCGGAGGCCTACGAGCAGTACTTC. Translation gives CASSPEAYEQYF. This chain uses TRBV2 with TRBJ2-7, with D tentatively TRBD2 (5 bases). This CDR3 comprises 12 residues. Trimming took 5 bases from V and 2 from J, leaving 7 bases between them. The V gene's germline CDR1 is SNHLY and CDR2 FYNNEI.